These 5 T cell receptor beta chains came from one sample sequenced in a study of cytomegalovirus exposure and HLA in healthy donors. Generated by immunoSEQ multiplex PCR, the TCRdb table keeps only in-frame clones and is missing some. Of under 200,000 clones in the sample, about 86% were seen once. The specimen sequenced was PBMCs. These TCRs come from a woman aged 25 to 39 in good health and CMV-seronegative.

This clone has a handful of counts. The chain combines TRBV6-6 with TRBJ2-5; possibly TRBD2 for D (6 bases). CDR1 MNHNY and CDR2 SVGAGI come from the germline V gene (reference sequence). The length of the CDR3 is 16 residues. V was pared by 0 bases and J by 5 bases, with 16 bases between. CDR3 nucleotide sequence: TGTGCCAGCAGTTACTCGAGGCCGGGAGCCGGGGAGACCCAGTACTTC. It specifies CASSYSRPGAGETQYF.

The chain links TRBV6-5 to TRBJ1-2, with D maybe TRBD1 (6 bases). The V end lost 8 bases, the J end lost 2 bases, and 12 bases lay between the germline ends. The CDR3 is 13 amino acids. The germline CDR1 and CDR2 sequences are MNHEY and SVGAGI. CDR3 region: CASARTGNYGYTF. In nucleotides, the CDR3 is TGTGCCAGCGCGCGAACAGGGAACTATGGCTACACCTTC.

The V and J genes are TRBV5-4 and TRBJ2-6; perhaps TRBD2 as D (5 bases). This CDR3 contains 14 residues. The V end was cut by 5 bases, the J end by 3 bases, with 9 bases between. Germline V gene sequence: CDR1 SGHNT, CDR2 YYREEE (reference sequence). CDR3 in DNA: TGTGCCAGCAGTCCCCGGGGTGGGGCCAACGTCCTGACTTTC. This gives the protein CASSPRGGANVLTF.

V is TRBV19 and J is TRBJ2-7; 7 bases are a match to TRBD1. Losses at the gene ends were 5 bases for V and 3 bases for J; bases not matched to a gene: 4. The CDR3 is 13 residues long. In germline, CDR1 is LNHDA, CDR2 SQIVND (reference sequence). As DNA, the CDR3 is TGTGCCAGTAGTCGACAGGGACGCTACGAGCAGTACTTC. This gives the protein CASSRQGRYEQYF.

This clone was found many times. Other DNA sequences in the same sample also yield this CDR3. V usage is TRBV11-2 and J usage is TRBJ2-7; the D gene is possibly TRBD2 (6 bases). The CDR3 covers 13 residues. Germline CDR1 is SGHAT and CDR2 is FQNNGV. V gave up 2 bases and J gave up 3 bases, with 8 bases separating them. In DNA, the CDR3 is TGTGCCAGCAGCTTACAGACTAGCTACGAGCAGTACTTC. Residues: CASSLQTSYEQYF.